The 20 T cell receptor beta chains in this list originate from one sample, sequenced in a study of blood T cells in healthy people across ages. The use of a sample-barcoded 5' primer and a J-beta primer mix characterized a second PCR of about 7 to 12 cycles. TCRdb re-analysed the 5' RACE reads in MiXCR, keeping a single row per CDR3 protein. Among 1.5 million to 2 million distinct CDR3 sequences, about 28% were seen once, and the ten largest hold 7.7%. Material: blood. These receptors originate from a woman aged 25 to 39 in good health.

This clonotype was found many times. This chain uses TRBV12-5 with TRBJ2-1; D might be TRBD2 (6 bases). The CDR3 is made up of 11 amino acids. Germline V gene sequence: CDR1 LGHNT, CDR2 FRNRAP. The CDR3 is CASGRYNEQFF. The CDR3 DNA is TGTGCCAGCGGGCGGTACAATGAGCAGTTCTTC.

This clonotype was counted a few times. The gene calls are TRBV20-1 and TRBJ2-7; weak D call: TRBD1 (6 bases). This CDR3 is built from 11 residues. Germline V gene data show CDR1 as DFQATT and CDR2 as SNEGSKA (reference sequence). V was trimmed by 6 bases and J by 7 bases, leaving 13 bases between them. The CDR3 is CSAQQGREQYF. As DNA, the CDR3 is TGCAGTGCGCAACAGGGTCGGGAGCAGTACTTC.

This clonotype was recorded many times. The rearrangement joins TRBV20-1 to TRBJ2-7; D gene unclear. In germline, CDR1 is DFQATT, CDR2 SNEGSKA (reference sequence). The CDR3 is 14 residues long. V lost 2 bases and J lost 2, with 13 bases in between. CDR3 nucleotide sequence: TGCAGTGCTAGATTACCGACCGATACCTACGAGCAGTACTTC. It encodes CSARLPTDTYEQYF.

The chain combines TRBV7-8 with TRBJ2-1; D unclear. Trimming stripped 2 bases from V and 4 bases from J, with 9 bases between. This CDR3 spans 14 amino acids. CDR1 and CDR2 (germline): SGHVS, FQNEAQ. Here the CDR3 reads CASSLSEFYNEQFF. DNA of the CDR3: TGTGCCAGCAGCTTAAGCGAGTTTTACAATGAGCAGTTCTTC.

This clonotype was seen only a few times. The V and J genes are TRBV6-5 and TRBJ1-1; TRBD1 might be the D (6 bases). CDR3 length: 14 amino acids. Germline loops: CDR1 MNHEY, CDR2 SVGAGI. V lost 6 bases, J lost 7 bases, and 18 bases lay in between. The CDR3 reads CASSTPAGAHEAFF. The DNA of the CDR3 is TGTGCCAGCAGCACTCCAGCGGGGGCCCATGAAGCTTTCTTT.

The CDR3 bases are TGTGCCAGCAGCCTTGGGCACGTGCAGTACTTC. It specifies CASSLGHVQYF. This sequence joins TRBV3-1 and TRBJ2-7; D is uncertain. This CDR3 is 11 amino acids long. CDR1 is LGHDT and CDR2 is YNNKEL in the germline V gene (reference sequence). Trimming took off 4 bases at V and 9 bases at J, with 10 bases between the two ends.

This clonotype was counted a few times. An end of the junction differs from the germline gene, which may be a read error. This chain uses TRBV6-6 with TRBJ2-7; D may match TRBD1 or TRBD2 (6 bases each). The CDR3 is 15 amino acids. Germline V gene data show CDR1 as MNHNY and CDR2 as SVGAGI (reference sequence). In DNA form, the CDR3 reads TGTGCCAGCAGTTACGTCGGGGGCCCTACCTACGGGCAGTACTTC. Protein product: CASSYVGGPTYGQYF.

This clonotype came up many times. The rearrangement joins TRBV6-4 to TRBJ2-1; 9 nucleotides match TRBD2. The germline V gene encodes CDR1 MRHNA and CDR2 SNTAGT. This CDR3 has 16 amino acids. Trimming removed 8 bases from V and 4 bases from J; junction bases left unmatched: 12. The CDR3 sequence is CASRQTETSGYNEQFF. CDR3 in DNA: TGTGCCAGCCGCCAGACCGAGACTAGCGGATACAATGAGCAGTTCTTC.

The chain carries TRBV14 and TRBJ1-6; maybe TRBD1 (5 bases). The V end lost 1 base, the J end lost 10 bases, and 8 bases lay between the germline ends. There are 13 residues in the CDR3. Germline CDR1 reads SGHDN; CDR2 reads FVKESK. The CDR3 sequence is CASSQVGTSPLHF. In DNA form, the CDR3 reads TGTGCCAGCAGCCAAGTAGGGACCTCACCCCTCCACTTT.

V gene TRBV29-1 combines with J gene TRBJ1-1, with 7 positions matching TRBD1. The germline gives CDR1 SQVTM, CDR2 ANQGSEA. V shed 1 base and J 7 bases; nucleotides not matched to a gene: 3. The CDR3 is 12 amino acids. CDR3 sequence (DNA): TGCAGCGTTGAAGGTCAGGGGGTTGAAGCTTTCTTT. Its protein product is CSVEGQGVEAFF. Combining the CDR3 with reference TRBV29-1 and TRBJ1-1 gives the whole variable domain SAVISQKPSRDICQRGTSLTIQCQVDSQVTMMFWYRQQPGQSLTLIATANQGSEATYESGFVIDKFPISRPNLTFSTLTVSNMSPEDSSIYLCSVEGQGVEAFFGQGTRLTVV.

This clonotype was counted at least ten times. The CDR3 here is CASSFRGATETQYF. The CDR3 DNA reads as TGCGCCAGCAGCTTCCGTGGGGCGACGGAGACCCAGTACTTC. The genes are TRBV5-1 and TRBJ2-5, with D possibly TRBD1 on 5 matching bases. Trimming took off 2 bases at V and 5 bases at J, with 13 bases between the two ends. This CDR3 has 14 amino acids. Germline-derived CDR1 and CDR2 are SGHRS and YFSETQ. Looking up the rest from reference TRBV5-1 and TRBJ2-5 gives the full variable domain: KAGVTQTPRYLIKTRGQQVTLSCSPISGHRSVSWYQQTPGQGLQFLFEYFSETQRNKGNFPGRFSGRQFSNSRSEMNVSTLELGDSALYLCASSFRGATETQYFGPGTRLLVL.

The table lists this clonotype with a few counts. The genes are TRBV10-3 and TRBJ2-3; TRBD2 aligns across 11 bases. The CDR3 runs to 15 residues. CDR1 ENHRY and CDR2 SYGVKD come from the germline V gene. V trimming: 6 bases; J trimming: 6 bases; junction bases outside the gene matches: 8. The CDR3 nucleotides are TGTGCCATCAGCCTAGCGGGAGGATCGGGGGATACGCAGTATTTT. This sequence encodes CAISLAGGSGDTQYF.

This clonotype came up a few times. This chain joins TRBV3-1 and TRBJ2-5; 7 bases are shared with TRBD1. Unmatched junction bases numbered 4, after V lost 2 bases and J lost 1 base. The CDR3 has 15 amino acids. CDR1 is LGHDT, CDR2 YNNKEL, per germline (reference sequence). CDR3 residues: CASSQMSGGQETQYF. The CDR3 DNA follows: TGTGCCAGCAGCCAAATGTCAGGGGGCCAAGAGACCCAGTACTTC.

This clonotype has only a few counts. The chain recombines TRBV7-9 with TRBJ2-3; D is undetermined. CDR1 and CDR2 from the germline V gene are SEHNR and FQNEAQ (reference sequence). Trimming took off 4 bases at V and 4 bases at J, with 9 bases between the two ends. CDR3 length: 13 residues. CDR3: CASSSPRPDTQYF. Here the CDR3 DNA reads TGTGCCAGCAGCTCTCCCCGCCCAGATACGCAGTATTTT.

On this clonotype: One end of the junction fails to match germline, which may point to a read error. The chain links TRBV4-1 to TRBJ2-1; 12 positions agree with TRBD2. Germline CDR1 is MGHRA and CDR2 is YSYEKL. The CDR3 extends over 16 amino acids. The CDR3 region is CASNQDTSGGSNEQFF. The CDR3 region has the DNA TGCGCCAGCAACCAAGATACTAGCGGGGGGTCTAATGAGCAGTTCTTC.

This clonotype occurred many times. The chain links TRBV29-1 to TRBJ1-2; no definite D call. Germline CDR1 is SQVTM and CDR2 is ANQGSEA. Trimming removed 6 bases from V and 0 bases from J, with 11 bases in between. There are 13 residues in the CDR3. The CDR3 region is CSVTAVPNYGYTF. Here the CDR3 DNA reads TGCAGCGTAACAGCCGTTCCTAACTATGGCTACACCTTC.

This clonotype appeared many times. V is TRBV5-1 and J is TRBJ2-1; TRBD2 aligns across 13 bases. The junction had 10 bases not matched to a gene; V was cut back by 4 bases and J by 6 bases. CDR3 length equals 17 residues. The germline V gene has CDR1 SGHRS and CDR2 YFSETQ. The CDR3 bases are TGCGCCAGCAGCCTATTAATCGGGACTAGCGGGGTCAATGAGCAGTTCTTC. It is translated as CASSLLIGTSGVNEQFF.

This clonotype has a handful of counts. The rearrangement joins TRBV7-9 to TRBJ1-2, with D uncertain. Germline loops: CDR1 SEHNR, CDR2 FQNEAQ (reference sequence). This CDR3 has 14 residues. Trimming pared 7 bases from V and 8 bases from J, leaving 20 bases between. CDR3 residues: CASTLGPNSGGYTF. CDR3 in DNA: TGTGCCAGCACCCTAGGCCCCAACTCCGGCGGCTACACCTTC.

This clonotype was seen repeatedly, ten times or more. This chain joins TRBV3-1 and TRBJ2-1, with unresolved D. Germline V CDR1 and CDR2: LGHDT, YNNKEL (reference sequence). V was trimmed by 1 base and J by 7 bases, leaving 5 bases between them. This CDR3 is built from 12 residues. The CDR3 sequence: CASSQVKNEQFF. DNA of the CDR3: TGTGCCAGCAGCCAAGTTAAAAATGAGCAGTTCTTC.

This chain connects TRBV7-9 to TRBJ1-1; D gene ambiguous. The V end lost 1 base, the J end lost 3 bases, and 18 bases lay between the germline ends. This CDR3 contains 17 residues. Per germline, CDR1 SEHNR and CDR2 FQNEAQ (reference sequence). CDR3 bases: TGTGCCAGCAGCTTAGGGGGTGTCCAGGAGAGGTACACTGAAGCTTTCTTT. This encodes CASSLGGVQERYTEAFF.